This TCR beta chain was identified in a study of regulatory T cells in long-lasting Graves disease. Construction of TCR beta libraries relied on iRepertoire HTBI primers and on Arm-PCR targeting CDR3 regions. MiXCR was run by TCRdb on the multiplex PCR reads, yielding one entry per CDR3 protein. The data hold around 400,000 distinct CDR3 sequences, with 20% to 25% observed a single time. The time point here: persistent/refractory GD, antithyroid drugs over 5 years with positive TRAb. Following extraction of RNA from PBMCs, that RNA was used to make the TCR library. Trimming took 6 bases from V and 0 from J, leaving 18 bases between them. The germline CDR1 and CDR2 sequences are MNHNS and SASEGT. There are 17 residues in the CDR3.

The receptor comes from a woman aged 40-49 years with Graves disease. Sequenced here: peripheral blood mononuclear cells (PBMCs), sampled when the disease was refractory, from a patient treated with antithyroid drugs. J is TRBJ1-5 and V is TRBV6-1; D not resolved. The CDR3 loop is CASSQDGSGYSNQPQHF. The CDR3 DNA reads as TGTGCCAGCAGCCAAGACGGCAGCGGGTATAGCAATCAGCCCCAGCATTTT.